The T cell receptor (beta chain) under discussion was sequenced for a study of control samples from healthy donors and cancer patients. Germline values: CDR1 GTSNPN, CDR2 SVGIG (reference sequence). CDR3 length: 15 amino acids. Trimming stripped 3 bases from V and 2 bases from J, with 16 bases between. The repertoire was sequenced with immunoSEQ multiplex PCR; TCRdb's copy has only in-frame clones and lacks some. The sample records about 140,000 clones, roughly 94% being singletons. This clone came up once. This receptor was taken from a man aged 35-49 years in good health. Sequences were obtained from blood. The chain has TRBV30 and TRBJ2-5, with D tentatively TRBD1 (6 bases). CDR3 region: CAWRTLQGWQETQYF. In DNA form, the CDR3 reads TGTGCCTGGAGGACCCTACAGGGATGGCAAGAGACCCAGTACTTC.